The 8 T cell receptor beta chains in this list originate from one sample, sequenced in a study of OX40 agonist ivuxolimab in advanced cancers. Libraries were built with the immunoSEQ multiplex PCR assay. TCRdb carries this immuneACCESS record with in-frame sequences only. Its versions omit some clonotypes, under half of them owing to an unresolved V gene in the studies checked, with the rest unexplained. This sample lists 80,000 or so clones; roughly 84% were detected once. The top ten clones comprise around 7.5% of the sample. The sequenced sample was CD4+ or CD8+ T cells sorted from blood, obtained in a trial of the OX40 agonist ivuxolimab. The receptors come from an adult with an advanced solid tumor such as melanoma, head and neck, liver or kidney cancer.

V usage is TRBV20-1 and J usage is TRBJ1-1, with D unresolved. This CDR3 spans 11 amino acids. Trimming stripped 3 bases from V and 4 bases from J, with 6 bases between. The V gene's germline CDR1 is DFQATT and CDR2 SNEGSKA (reference sequence). The DNA for the CDR3 is TGCAGTGCTAGGAGGGTCACTGAAGCTTTCTTT. Residues: CSARRVTEAFF.

The V and J genes are TRBV7-9 and TRBJ1-4, with 8 positions matching TRBD1. The CDR3 totals 14 residues. CDR1 and CDR2 (germline): SEHNR, FQNEAQ (reference sequence). The trim removed 5 bases at V and 8 bases at J, leaving 7 bases unmatched. This CDR3 is CASSLGTGGEKLFF. As DNA, the CDR3 is TGTGCCAGCAGCCTAGGGACAGGCGGCGAAAAACTGTTTTTT.

The chain employs TRBV18 and TRBJ1-5, with 8 bases matching TRBD1. This CDR3 has 16 residues. CDR1 and CDR2 from the germline V gene are KGHSH and LQKENI. V lost 3 bases, J lost 4 bases, and 8 bases stayed unmatched. In DNA, the CDR3 is TGTGCCAGCTCACCTCCGAATTGGGACAGGAATCAGCCCCAGCATTTT. This codes for CASSPPNWDRNQPQHF. The full variable domain, rest sourced from reference TRBV18 and TRBJ1-5, is NAGVMQNPRHLVRRRGQEARLRCSPMKGHSHVYWYRQLPEEGLKFMVYLQKENIIDESGMPKERFSAEFPKEGPSILRIQQVVRGDSAAYFCASSPPNWDRNQPQHFGDGTRLSIL.

The rearrangement joins TRBV4-3 to TRBJ2-3; D is ambiguous. The germline V and J ends were trimmed by 0 bases and 0 bases, with 4 bases remaining between them. From germline, CDR1 is LGHNA and CDR2 YSLEER. This CDR3 comprises 14 residues. The CDR3 loop reads CASSQDISTDTQYF. The CDR3, as DNA: TGCGCCAGCAGCCAAGATATCAGCACAGATACGCAGTATTTT.

This chain links TRBV11-3 with TRBJ2-1, with 14 bases that match TRBD2. From germline, CDR1 is SGHNT and CDR2 YENEEA. The CDR3 spans 18 residues. The ends lost 1 base at V and 5 bases at J; junction bases unmatched: 7. The CDR3 nucleotides read TGTGCCAGCAGCTTAGGTCGACTAGCGGGAGGGTGGGACAATGAGCAGTTCTTC. Translating gives CASSLGRLAGGWDNEQFF.

The chain is built from TRBV11-2 and TRBJ2-4, with TRBD2 matching 7 bases. This CDR3 spans 16 amino acids. Germline CDR1 SGHAT, CDR2 FQNNGV. V lost 2 bases to trimming and J lost 1 base; unmatched junction nucleotides: 5. CDR3 in DNA: TGTGCCAGCAGCTTATTAGCGGGTCTGGCCAAAAACATTCAGTACTTC. Encoded protein: CASSLLAGLAKNIQYF.

This chain joins TRBV5-6 and TRBJ2-5; D is possibly TRBD2 (6 bases). The J call is uncertain, as TRBJ2-7 better fits the DNA end. This CDR3 comprises 16 residues. In germline, CDR1 is SGHDT, CDR2 YYEEEE. In nucleotides, the CDR3 is TGTGCCAGCAGCTCCAACCAGGAGGGGCCCTTCTACGAGCAGTACTTC. Translating gives CASSSNQEGPFYEQYF.

The chain couples TRBV7-2 to TRBJ2-7; D not certain. Germline loops: CDR1 SGHTA, CDR2 FQGNSA. This CDR3 spans 15 amino acids. V was shortened by 5 bases and J by 3 bases, with 17 bases between the two germline ends. The CDR3 region has the DNA TGTGCCAGCAGCAATTTGAAGGAGATCCGCTACGAGCAGTACTTC. This sequence encodes CASSNLKEIRYEQYF.